This T cell receptor (beta chain) stems from a study of blood T cell repertoires in COVID-19 (dated by TCRdb to 2020 to 2022). General notes on the study: The collaborator samples originated in the United States, Italy and Spain and spanned the acute and convalescent phases of COVID-19. Subjects who had been exposed to COVID-19, were actively infected with it, or had recovered from it provided the deeply sampled blood TCRbeta repertoires that made up the dataset. Samples were obtained from the ongoing ImmuneRACE study (first 160 participants) and from 1,254 subjects provided by 6 global collaborators. The repertoires were released in a freely available public database intended as a resource for research on the immune response to SARS-CoV-2. The material from the prospective study consisted of cDNA or gDNA derived from T cells, B-cell-depleted T cells, or PBMCs. The sample metadata nearly always contained a de-identified subject ID, COVID-19 status, age in years and sex. Where HLA class I and class II types were available, the types were taken from metadata supplied by the sample provider, not from assay-based typing. Here is what the overall study found, with its caveats: How much clinical and demographic metadata was included differed by source and by participant, and the metadata was provided uncurated.

The immunoSEQ Assay, a bias-controlled multiplex PCR, was used to amplify TCRbeta CDR3 regions from genomic DNA. Regarding the original processing steps: Nucleated cell counts per sample were estimated from amplification of reference gene primers within the assay. To quantify the absolute abundance of each unique TCRbeta CDR3 rearrangement, sequence reads were collapsed and filtered. For each sample, productive Simpson clonality was calculated by taking the square root of Simpson's diversity index across productive rearrangements. The clones in this table, taken by TCRdb from immuneACCESS, are in-frame only. Not every clone is retained; where verified, under half of the shortfall comes from an unresolved V gene, and the cause of the rest is unknown. The D gene and trimming were derived from the DNA, and the V and J assignments and clone size from that table. The sample table holds some 290,000 clones, of which about 90% were seen once. The ten largest clones add up to 2.9% of the sample.

One collaborating source in Seattle enrolled patients while the patients were actively infected and followed the patients over time throughout the course of disease. Whole blood was collected in K2EDTA tubes by collaborating institutions according to the institutions' own protocols. Collaborator samples were shipped for TCRbeta analysis as frozen whole blood, isolated PBMCs, or DNA extracted from either sample type. Concerning this clone itself: What this receptor recognizes is not known. Per-nucleotide qualities are absent, and no much larger clonotype sits a single base away.

From the cysteine through the phenylalanine, the CDR3 covers 15 amino acids. Only CDR3 DNA remains: 45 bases, in frame from the first base. According to the germline V gene, CDR1 reads SGHTA and CDR2 reads FQGNSA. The V end gives up 5 bases and the J end 5 bases, leaving 11 bases in the junction not matched to a gene. The V and J genes are TRBV7-2 and TRBJ2-7; TRBD1 agrees with 8 junctional bases. What was sequenced was peripheral blood. The sequence came from a young woman with COVID-19, enrolled during active disease. The CDR3 reads as follows: CASSPRDRGGNEQYF. The bases are TGTGCCAGCAGCCCCCGAGACAGGGGCGGGAACGAGCAGTACTTC. Supplemented by the reference TRBV7-2 and TRBJ2-7 proteins around the CDR3, the complete variable domain is GAGVSQSPSNKVTEKGKDVELRCDPISGHTALYWYRQSLGQGLEFLIYFQGNSAPDKSGLPSDRFSAERTGGSVSTLTIQRTQQEDSAVYLCASSPRDRGGNEQYFGPGTRLTVT.